The 2 T cell receptor beta chains reported below all come from one sample, sequenced in a study of T cell repertoires in cytomegalovirus infection. No antigen has been assigned to these receptors. TCRdb processed the reads anew with MiXCR; each CDR3 protein has one entry. The profile shows around 25,000 distinct CDR3 sequences, about a fifth of them singletons. Sequenced material: CD8+ T cells from cultured PBMCs, taken from culture after CMV antigen stimulation. Receptor source: a human donor in good health (CMV status not recorded). Some clones in this sample may be carry-over from other donors' samples.

The chain uses TRBV6-1 and TRBJ1-5; the D gene is possibly TRBD1 (5 bases). V was trimmed by 7 bases and J by 1 base, leaving 8 bases between them. CDR3 size: 13 residues. Germline V lookup: CDR1 MNHNS, CDR2 SASEGT. CDR3 residues: CASNRDSNQPQHF. The CDR3 coding sequence is TGTGCCAGCAATCGGGACAGCAATCAGCCCCAGCATTTT.

This clonotype was detected a few times. The chain joins TRBV7-2 to TRBJ1-5, with D tentatively TRBD1 (5 bases). The CDR3 loop spans 12 amino acids. The V gene lost 7 bases and the J gene lost 6 bases, with 10 bases spanning the gap. Germline V lookup: CDR1 SGHTA, CDR2 FQGNSA. The CDR3 bases are TGTGCCAGCACCCTCGGGGGTCAGCCCCAGCATTTT. Translating it yields CASTLGGQPQHF.